These T cell receptor beta chains were read from a single sample in a study of blood T cell repertoires in COVID-19. Libraries were prepared by immunoSEQ multiplex PCR; TCRdb keeps only in-frame clonotypes and omits some of them. The data contain 270,000 or so clones, roughly 90% of them seen just once; the ten biggest clones take up approximately 10%. What was sequenced was peripheral blood. Receptors originate from a woman aged 30 to 39 with COVID-19, enrolled during active disease. Each CDR3 is given with its conserved first and last residue. Fields, in order: CDR3 length, clone size, V gene, D gene, J gene, CDR3 protein, CDR3 DNA. The D gene is left open where the match is weak. Rows may omit the clone size; those that give it use once, few, many or a size class.

>13|.|TRBV12-3/TRBV12-4|.|TRBJ1-1
CASSLIGDTEAFF
TGTGCCAGCAGTTTAATAGGAGACACTGAAGCTTTCTTT
>15|few|TRBV19|TRBD1|TRBJ2-7
CASSPGQVPSYEQYF
TGTGCCAGTAGCCCCGGACAGGTTCCCTCCTACGAGCAGTACTTC
>15|few|TRBV7-8|TRBD1|TRBJ2-7
CASATGRQGVYEQYF
TGTGCCAGTGCCACGGGGAGACAGGGGGTATACGAGCAGTACTTC
>15|.|TRBV19|TRBD1|TRBJ2-7
CASSAGTGGIYEQYF
TGTGCCAGTAGTGCCGGGACAGGGGGAATCTACGAGCAGTACTTC
>13|.|TRBV6-5|.|TRBJ1-1
CASTRERGTEAFF
TGTGCCAGCACCAGGGAGAGGGGGACTGAAGCTTTCTTT
>13|.|TRBV7-2|.|TRBJ1-1
CASSTRVRTEAFF
TGTGCCAGCAGTACCAGGGTGCGGACTGAAGCTTTCTTT
>13|few|TRBV5-1|.|TRBJ2-7
CASSLDIPYEQYF
TGCGCCAGCAGCTTGGACATTCCCTACGAGCAGTACTTC
>15|once|TRBV28|.|TRBJ1-1
CASSDVRGLNTEAFF
TGTGCCAGCAGTGACGTACGGGGGTTGAACACTGAAGCTTTCTTT
>16|.|TRBV11-2|.|TRBJ1-6
CASSLGSGGKVSPLHF
TGTGCCAGCAGCTTAGGGTCGGGGGGTAAGGTCTCACCCCTCCACTTT
>14|.|TRBV3-1/TRBV3-2|.|TRBJ1-6
CASSLRASYSPLHF
TGTGCCAGCAGCCTGCGGGCAAGCTATTCACCCCTCCACTTT
>14|.|TRBV11-2|.|TRBJ1-1
CASSLNRGRTEAFF
TGTGCCAGCAGCTTGAATCGGGGGAGGACTGAAGCTTTCTTT
>17|.|TRBV5-1|TRBD1|TRBJ1-1
CASRLGNGRTGSTEAFF
TGCGCCAGCAGGTTAGGGAACGGGAGGACAGGGAGCACTGAAGCTTTCTTT
>18|.|TRBV7-6|TRBD2|TRBJ2-1
CASSLTILRGGSYNEQFF
TGTGCCAGCAGCTTAACTATCTTGCGGGGGGGCTCCTACAATGAGCAGTTCTTC
>17|.|TRBV11-2|.|TRBJ2-6
CASSFTGSSSGANVLTF
TGTGCCAGCAGCTTCACGGGATCTAGTTCTGGGGCCAACGTCCTGACTTTC
>13|.|TRBV5-6|.|TRBJ1-2
CASSLDQGSGYTF
TGTGCCAGCAGCTTGGATCAGGGAAGCGGCTACACCTTC
>16|.|TRBV11-3|TRBD1|TRBJ2-2
CASSLWGRGQAGELFF
TGTGCCAGCAGCTTATGGGGCAGGGGGCAGGCCGGGGAGCTGTTTTTT
>14|.|TRBV7-8|TRBD1|TRBJ1-4
CASSGGTENEKLFF
TGTGCCAGCAGCGGGGGGACAGAGAATGAAAAACTGTTTTTT
>15|.|TRBV4-1|.|TRBJ2-1
CASSFSGNSYNEQFF
TGCGCCAGCAGCTTCAGCGGAAACTCCTACAATGAGCAGTTCTTC